Sequencing of this T cell receptor (beta chain) was carried out in a study of blood T cell repertoires in COVID-19. Study overall: Acute-phase and convalescent COVID-19 samples originated in the United States, Italy and Spain. From T cells, B-cell-depleted T cells, or PBMCs came the material, which was cDNA or gDNA.

Original processing methods: Reference gene primer amplification yielded estimated nucleated cell counts. The protocol was immunoSEQ multiplex PCR, while the TCRdb copy is restricted to in-frame clones and leaves out a portion. That table is the source of V, J and clone size, and D and trimming were worked out from the DNA. The sample lists about 30,000 clones, 80% occurring once. The specimen sequenced was peripheral blood. The sequence came from a woman in her 70s with acute or convalescent COVID-19.

CDR3 sequence: CASSLTGNQPQHF. For the CDR3, the DNA is TGTGCCAGCAGTTTGACGGGGAATCAGCCCCAGCATTTT. The rearrangement joins TRBV12-3 or TRBV12-4 to TRBJ1-5; D is unclear. Trimming took off 3 bases at V and 4 bases at J, with 7 bases between the two ends. The length of the CDR3 is 13 residues.